Following are 18 T cell receptor beta chains from one sample sequenced in a study of shared clonotypes between healthy human individuals. Sequencing used immunoSEQ multiplex PCR; TCRdb keeps in-frame clones, though not all of them. The sample contains 2 million to 2.5 million clones, around 90% of which appear only once. The sample taken for sequencing was naive CD4+ T cells from PBMCs. The subset is: CD45RA+ positively selected. These receptor sequences come from a young man in good health. Some clones in this sample may be carry-over from other donors' samples.

This chain joins TRBV7-2 and TRBJ2-3; D is undetermined. V was clipped by 3 bases and J by 6 bases, with 13 bases between them. Germline CDR1 reads SGHTA; CDR2 reads FQGNSA. This CDR3 is 14 amino acids long. Here the CDR3 DNA reads TGTGCCAGCAGCTTCCGGCAGGTCAGGGATACGCAGTATTTT. This sequence encodes CASSFRQVRDTQYF.

The genes are TRBV7-2 and TRBJ2-2, with D hard to call. Trimming took off 5 bases at V and 6 bases at J, with 10 bases between the two ends. The CDR3 is 13 amino acids. Germline CDR1 is SGHTA and CDR2 is FQGNSA. As DNA, the CDR3 is TGTGCCAGCAGCCCCCAGGCCCCCGGGGAGCTGTTTTTT. Translated: CASSPQAPGELFF.

The V and J genes are TRBV7-9 and TRBJ2-1; 11 bases map to TRBD2. V gave up 4 bases and J gave up 5 bases; unmatched junction bases: 7. Germline values: CDR1 SEHNR, CDR2 FQNEAQ (reference sequence). The CDR3 runs 16 residues. As DNA, the CDR3 is TGTGCCAGCAGCTCCCCTCTGGGACTAGCGGACAATGAGCAGTTCTTC. Residues: CASSSPLGLADNEQFF.

On this clone itself: Within the sample, other DNA sequences also encode this same CDR3. This chain links TRBV5-1 with TRBJ2-3; 8 bases fit TRBD2. V dropped 4 bases and J dropped 0; count of bases not matched to a gene: 1. The CDR3 sequence is 14 residues long. Germline V gives CDR1 SGHRS, CDR2 YFSETQ. The CDR3 DNA is TGCGCCAGCAGCCTAGCGGGTAGCACAGATACGCAGTATTTT. Protein: CASSLAGSTDTQYF.

The chain employs TRBV28 and TRBJ2-1; D might be TRBD2 (6 bases). Germline CDR1 and CDR2: MDHEN and SYDVKM. This CDR3 comprises 16 residues. V gave up 5 bases and J gave up 2 bases, with 16 bases separating them. The CDR3 is CASSPRLGGPYNEQFF. The DNA for the CDR3 is TGTGCCAGCAGTCCCCGACTAGGCGGTCCCTACAATGAGCAGTTCTTC.

CDR3 DNA sequence: TGTGCCAGCAGTGAGGGCCAATCCGACAGGGAATCCCTCCACTTT. Translated, it gives CASSEGQSDRESLHF. The genes are TRBV6-4 and TRBJ1-6; 7 bases fit TRBD1. J gave up 14 bases and V 3 bases, and 13 bases lay outside the gene matches. The CDR3 totals 15 residues. The germline CDR1 and CDR2 sequences are MRHNA and SNTAGT.

In its sample, this clone was seen once. The chain couples TRBV11-3 to TRBJ2-7; D is unclear. CDR1 is SGHNT and CDR2 is YENEEA in the germline V gene. V gave up 1 base and J gave up 2 bases, with 6 bases separating them. The CDR3 length is 13 residues. CDR3 bases: TGTGCCAGCAGCTTAGCAGAAACCTACGAGCAGTACTTC. Amino acid sequence: CASSLAETYEQYF.

CDR3 amino acids: CASSLITGANVLTF. CDR3 DNA: TGCGCCAGCAGCTTGATCACTGGGGCCAACGTCCTGACTTTC. The chain employs TRBV5-1 and TRBJ2-6; no definite D call. V lost 1 base and J lost 2, with 4 bases in between. The CDR3 covers 14 residues. From germline, CDR1 is SGHRS and CDR2 YFSETQ. Complete variable domain (other parts from reference TRBV5-1 and TRBJ2-6): KAGVTQTPRYLIKTRGQQVTLSCSPISGHRSVSWYQQTPGQGLQFLFEYFSETQRNKGNFPGRFSGRQFSNSRSEMNVSTLELGDSALYLCASSLITGANVLTFGAGSRLTVL.

This clone was detected only once. J is TRBJ1-4 and V is TRBV28; TRBD1 matches at 8 bases. V lost 6 bases and J lost 8; bases outside the gene matches: 8. The CDR3 is made up of 14 amino acids. Germline V gives CDR1 MDHEN, CDR2 SYDVKM. The CDR3 sequence is CASRRTGLWEKLFF. For the CDR3, the DNA is TGTGCCAGCAGACGGACAGGGTTGTGGGAAAAACTGTTTTTT.

This rearrangement joins TRBV18 to TRBJ2-7; D gene unclear. V lost 2 bases and J lost 3, with 8 bases in between. In germline, CDR1 is KGHSH, CDR2 LQKENI. The CDR3 totals 13 residues. The CDR3 DNA reads as TGTGCCAGCTCACCAACTATTATCTACGAGCAGTACTTC. This translates into CASSPTIIYEQYF. Filled out from reference TRBV18 and TRBJ2-7, the complete variable domain reads NAGVMQNPRHLVRRRGQEARLRCSPMKGHSHVYWYRQLPEEGLKFMVYLQKENIIDESGMPKERFSAEFPKEGPSILRIQQVVRGDSAAYFCASSPTIIYEQYFGPGTRLTVT.

This rearrangement joins TRBV7-8 to TRBJ2-6; D not resolved. The CDR3 has 17 amino acids. Looked up from germline, CDR1 is SGHVS and CDR2 is FQNEAQ. Trimming took off 1 base at V and 0 bases at J, with 10 bases between the two ends. CDR3 in DNA: TGTGCCAGCAGCTTAGTAGGATATTACTCTGGGGCCAACGTCCTGACTTTC. It codes for CASSLVGYYSGANVLTF.

The chain carries TRBV5-1 and TRBJ2-7, with 9 bases identical to TRBD1. The CDR3 consists of 15 residues. Germline lookup yields CDR1 SGHRS and CDR2 YFSETQ. V lost 1 base and J lost 6; bases outside the gene matches: 8. CDR3 in DNA: TGCGCCAGCAGCTTGCGTCAGGACAGGGGCGCCGAGCAGTACTTC. This sequence encodes CASSLRQDRGAEQYF.

This chain joins TRBV28 and TRBJ1-3; 7 bases agree with TRBD1. The V and J ends lost 2 bases and 0 bases, in that order; junction bases with no gene match: 4. CDR1 and CDR2 from the germline V gene are MDHEN and SYDVKM. This CDR3 is 16 amino acids long. CDR3 loop: CASSLGTAYSGNTIYF. The CDR3, as DNA: TGTGCCAGCAGTTTAGGGACAGCCTACTCTGGAAACACCATATATTTT.

V is TRBV6-6 and J is TRBJ1-1; no clear D. V dropped 6 bases and J dropped 1 base, with 18 bases sitting between them. This CDR3 contains 16 residues. Germline V gives CDR1 MNHNY, CDR2 SVGAGI (reference sequence). In nucleotides, the CDR3 is TGTGCCAGCAGAGAATTAGATTCGTGGGGGAACACTGAAGCTTTCTTT. Translated: CASRELDSWGNTEAFF.

The gene calls are TRBV10-3 and TRBJ1-2; D perhaps matches TRBD1 (6 bases). V was pared by 6 bases and J by 7 bases, with 15 bases between. This CDR3 contains 13 residues. The germline V gene encodes CDR1 ENHRY and CDR2 SYGVKD. CDR3 sequence reads: CAIRAGDLSGYTF. In DNA, the CDR3 is TGTGCCATCAGGGCAGGGGATCTCTCTGGCTACACCTTC.

DNA for the CDR3: TGTGCCAGCTCACCATCCCCGCGAAGTGCCTACGAGCAGTACTTC. Translated, it gives CASSPSPRSAYEQYF. The rearrangement uses TRBV18 and TRBJ2-7; no clear D gene. The CDR3 contains 15 residues. V dropped 2 bases and J dropped 2 bases, with 13 bases sitting between them. CDR1 is KGHSH, CDR2 LQKENI, per germline.

The V gene is TRBV28, the J gene TRBJ2-7; D uncertain. The CDR3 contains 15 residues. Germline CDR1 is MDHEN and CDR2 is SYDVKM. The V end lost 1 base, the J end lost 0 bases, and 10 bases lay between the germline ends. CDR3 bases: TGTGCCAGCAGTTTATTTGGCGGAAGCTCCTACGAGCAGTACTTC. It encodes CASSLFGGSSYEQYF. The full variable domain, its missing parts supplied by reference TRBV28 and TRBJ2-7, is DVKVTQSSRYLVKRTGEKVFLECVQDMDHENMFWYRQDPGLGLRLIYFSYDVKMKEKGDIPEGYSVSREKKERFSLILESASTNQTSMYLCASSLFGGSSYEQYFGPGTRLTVT.

V and J are TRBV5-1 and TRBJ2-1; D is possibly TRBD2 (6 bases). The length of the CDR3 is 14 residues. V was trimmed by 0 bases and J by 5 bases, leaving 9 bases between them. Looked up from germline, CDR1 is SGHRS and CDR2 is YFSETQ. The CDR3 DNA sequence: TGCGCCAGCAGCTTGGCCCAGCGGGACAATGAGCAGTTCTTC. Its protein product is CASSLAQRDNEQFF.